The subject of this entry is one T cell receptor (beta chain). The data derive from a study of shared clonotypes between healthy human individuals. Trimming shortened V by 3 bases and J by 6 bases, and 6 bases separated the two germline ends. Looked up from germline, CDR1 is DFQATT and CDR2 is SNEGSKA (reference sequence). The CDR3 is 11 amino acids. Measured with immunoSEQ multiplex PCR; TCRdb has only the in-frame clones, and not every one. The data hold 1.6 million or so clones, with 97% to 99% observed a single time. The study enrolled healthy HIV-negative adults without recent acute infections or vaccinations as donors.

V and J are TRBV20-1 and TRBJ1-5, with no clear D. Sequenced: naive CD4+ T cells sorted from blood. Subset meaning: CD45RA+ positively selected. This TCR derives from a young man in good health. The CDR3 sequence: CSASNGQPQHF. In nucleotides, the CDR3 is TGCAGTGCTAGTAACGGTCAGCCCCAGCATTTT.